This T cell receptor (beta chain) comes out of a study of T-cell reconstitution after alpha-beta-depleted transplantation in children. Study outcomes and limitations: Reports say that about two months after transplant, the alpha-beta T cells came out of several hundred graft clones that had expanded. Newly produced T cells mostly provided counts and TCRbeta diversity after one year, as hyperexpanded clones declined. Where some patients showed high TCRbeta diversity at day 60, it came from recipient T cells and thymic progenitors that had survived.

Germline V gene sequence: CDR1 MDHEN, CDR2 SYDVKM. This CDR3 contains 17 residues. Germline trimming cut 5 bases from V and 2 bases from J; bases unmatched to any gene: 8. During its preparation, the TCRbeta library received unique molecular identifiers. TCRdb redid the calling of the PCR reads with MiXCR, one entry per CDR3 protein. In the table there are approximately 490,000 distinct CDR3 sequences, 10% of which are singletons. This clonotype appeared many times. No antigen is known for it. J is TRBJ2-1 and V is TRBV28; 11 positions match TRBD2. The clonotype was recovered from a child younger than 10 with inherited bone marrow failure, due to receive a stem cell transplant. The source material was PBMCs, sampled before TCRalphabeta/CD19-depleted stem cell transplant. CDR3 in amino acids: CASSRPGLAETYNEQFF. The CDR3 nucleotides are TGTGCCAGCAGTCGTCCGGGACTAGCGGAGACCTACAATGAGCAGTTCTTC.